The 16 T cell receptor beta chains presented below share a single source sample, sequenced in a study of metastatic and nonmetastatic thyroid tumors. Patients were all untreated before their thyroid surgery. TCRdb recomputed clones from the PCR reads via MiXCR. The data contain about 38,000 clones, about 29% of them singletons. The sequenced sample was blood. The receptor source for this set is a male donor with papillary thyroid cancer or a benign thyroid nodule (not recorded which). Some clones in this sample may be carry-over from other donors' samples.

The chain joins TRBV6-1 to TRBJ2-1; D may be TRBD2 (5 bases). Trimming took 3 bases from V and 6 from J, leaving 15 bases between them. CDR3 length: 15 amino acids. CDR1 and CDR2 (germline): MNHNS, SASEGT. For the CDR3, the DNA is TGTGCCAGCAGTGATGGAGCGGTAGGTGTCAATGAGCAGTTCTTC. Encoded protein: CASSDGAVGVNEQFF.

This clone is medium-sized within its sample. The rearrangement uses TRBV25-1 and TRBJ1-3; D might be TRBD1 (5 bases). The V end lost 8 bases, the J end lost 2 bases, and 13 bases lay between the germline ends. This CDR3 comprises 14 residues. The germline gives CDR1 MGHDK, CDR2 SYGVNS. The CDR3 reads CASAQGATGNTIYF. The CDR3 DNA reads TGTGCCAGCGCTCAAGGGGCAACTGGAAACACCATATATTTT.

As to this clone: The same CDR3 arises from other DNA sequences in this sample as well. V is TRBV4-3 and J is TRBJ2-2; no clear D gene. Trimming removed 0 bases at V and 8 bases at J, with 7 bases between. Germline CDR1 and CDR2: LGHNA and YSLEER. The CDR3 is 13 residues long. This CDR3 is CASSQDRIGELFF. CDR3 coding DNA: TGCGCCAGCAGCCAAGATCGTATAGGGGAGCTGTTTTTT.

This clone was picked up many times. This chain uses TRBV12-3 or TRBV12-4 with TRBJ2-3, with TRBD2 identical over 7 bases. CDR3 length: 15 residues. Trimming at V came to 3 bases and at J to 5 bases, leaving 8 bases not matched to a gene. This CDR3 reads CASSLWAGVEDTQYF. CDR3 in DNA: TGTGCCAGCAGTTTGTGGGCGGGAGTGGAAGATACGCAGTATTTT.

V gene TRBV4-3 combines with J gene TRBJ1-1, with a possible D match to TRBD1 (6 bases). The germline V gene encodes CDR1 LGHNA and CDR2 YSLEER. The CDR3 totals 15 residues. Trimming took 1 base from V and 6 from J, leaving 15 bases between them. CDR3: CASSQARGGGSEAFF. Written as DNA, the CDR3 is TGCGCCAGCAGCCAAGCCCGAGGGGGGGGCTCTGAAGCTTTCTTT.

The chain links TRBV12-3 or TRBV12-4 to TRBJ2-7; TRBD1 matches 9 bases. The V segment lost 4 bases and the J segment 5 bases; nucleotides outside the gene matches: 6. This CDR3 has 14 amino acids. CDR3 loop: CASSSRDRVNEQYF. CDR3 bases: TGTGCCAGCAGTTCCCGGGACAGGGTTAACGAGCAGTACTTC.

By sample fraction, this clone is medium-sized (0.01 to 0.1%). CDR3 coding DNA: TGTGCCAGCAGTTTGGGGCAGGGGTACTACTATGGCTACACCTTC. Translating gives CASSLGQGYYYGYTF. This chain joins TRBV28 and TRBJ1-2; D might be TRBD1 (6 bases). This CDR3 is built from 15 residues. Germline lookup yields CDR1 MDHEN and CDR2 SYDVKM. V was cut by 3 bases and J by 3 bases, with 14 bases left in between.

The chain couples TRBV13 to TRBJ1-6; 8 nucleotides match TRBD1. The V gene end was trimmed by 4 bases and the J gene end by 9 bases; junction bases not matched to a gene: 11. The germline CDR1 and CDR2 sequences are PRHDT and FYEKMQ (reference sequence). This CDR3 contains 16 residues. The CDR3 DNA sequence: TGTGCCAGCAGCTCCCCGGACAGGGAAGGGAGTTCACCCCTCCACTTT. It is translated as CASSSPDREGSSPLHF.

This clone was observed many times. The V call is TRBV19, the J call TRBJ2-7; 8 bases are shared with TRBD2. This CDR3 has 18 residues. CDR1 is LNHDA, CDR2 SQIVND, per germline (reference sequence). Trimming took 5 bases from V and 5 from J; bases not matched to a gene: 20. The CDR3 sequence is CASSLYPPPSGSRDEQYF. For the CDR3, the DNA is TGTGCCAGTAGTCTATACCCCCCCCCCAGCGGGAGTCGGGACGAGCAGTACTTC.

The rearrangement uses TRBV20-1 and TRBJ2-7, with 7 nucleotides matching TRBD2. Germline lookup yields CDR1 DFQATT and CDR2 SNEGSKA (reference sequence). V lost 0 bases, J lost 3 bases, and 5 bases stayed unmatched. The length of the CDR3 is 14 residues. The CDR3: CSARDPTSNYEQYF. The CDR3 DNA is TGCAGTGCTAGAGACCCGACTAGCAACTACGAGCAGTACTTC.

The chain recombines TRBV24-1 with TRBJ2-7, with TRBD1 identical over 7 bases. This CDR3 has 14 residues. The V gene's germline CDR1 is KGHDR and CDR2 SFDVKD. The junction had 9 bases not matched to a gene; V was cut back by 5 bases and J by 6 bases. The CDR3 nucleotides read TGTGCCACCAGTGCGGGACAGCCACCTAGCGAGCAGTACTTC. This codes for CATSAGQPPSEQYF.

This clone has a single count. The genes are TRBV11-2 and TRBJ2-7; D might be TRBD2 (6 bases). V lost 6 bases, J lost 3 bases, and 15 bases lay in between. The CDR3 extends over 14 amino acids. Germline V gives CDR1 SGHAT, CDR2 FQNNGV. CDR3 region: CASSPGVIGYEQYF. CDR3 in DNA: TGTGCCAGCAGTCCGGGGGTGATCGGCTACGAGCAGTACTTC.

V gene TRBV12-3 or TRBV12-4 combines with J gene TRBJ2-7; D possibly corresponds to TRBD1 (6 bases). The CDR3 consists of 14 residues. V lost 5 bases and J lost 1, with 12 bases in between. The CDR3 spells CASSTSRGSYEQYF. In nucleotides, the CDR3 is TGTGCCAGCAGTACCTCTAGGGGGTCCTACGAGCAGTACTTC.

J is TRBJ1-1 and V is TRBV28, with D perhaps TRBD1 (5 bases). This CDR3 is 13 amino acids long. Trimming stripped 5 bases from V and 3 bases from J, with 10 bases between. Looked up from germline, CDR1 is MDHEN and CDR2 is SYDVKM. Here the CDR3 reads CASSILRDTEAFF. Written as DNA, the CDR3 is TGTGCCAGCAGTATTCTCAGGGACACTGAAGCTTTCTTT.

The gene calls are TRBV2 and TRBJ1-2; D is ambiguous. CDR1 and CDR2 (germline): SNHLY, FYNNEI. The CDR3 totals 11 residues. V lost 9 bases and J 1 base, leaving 6 bases between the germline ends. The CDR3 region is CARTLNYGYTF. CDR3 in DNA: TGTGCCAGGACACTTAACTATGGCTACACCTTC.

J is TRBJ2-1 and V is TRBV28; D is unclear. The V gene's germline CDR1 is MDHEN and CDR2 SYDVKM. This CDR3 spans 15 amino acids. V dropped 7 bases and J dropped 3 bases, with 16 bases sitting between them. CDR3 DNA sequence: TGTGCCAGCACTCCCGATGGACGCCTCTACAATGAGCAGTTCTTC. Translating gives CASTPDGRLYNEQFF.